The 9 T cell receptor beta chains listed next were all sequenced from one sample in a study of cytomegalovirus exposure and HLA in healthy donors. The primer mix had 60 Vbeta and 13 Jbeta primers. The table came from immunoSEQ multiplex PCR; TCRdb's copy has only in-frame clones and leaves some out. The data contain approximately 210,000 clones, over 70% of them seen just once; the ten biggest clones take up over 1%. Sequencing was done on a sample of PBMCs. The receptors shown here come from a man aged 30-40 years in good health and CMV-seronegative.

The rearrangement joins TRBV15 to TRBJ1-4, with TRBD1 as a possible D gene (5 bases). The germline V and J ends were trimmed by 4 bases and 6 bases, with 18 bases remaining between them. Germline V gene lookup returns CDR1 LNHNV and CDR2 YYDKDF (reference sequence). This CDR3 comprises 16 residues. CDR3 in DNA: TGTGCCACCAGCAAGGGAACAGGCCGAGTCGATGAAAAACTGTTTTTT. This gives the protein CATSKGTGRVDEKLFF.

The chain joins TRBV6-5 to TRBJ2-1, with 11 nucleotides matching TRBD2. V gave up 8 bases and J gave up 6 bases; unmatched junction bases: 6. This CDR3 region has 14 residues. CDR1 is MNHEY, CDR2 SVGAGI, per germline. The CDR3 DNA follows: TGTGCCAGCTCTACTAGCGGGAGTACCAATGAGCAGTTCTTC. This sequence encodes CASSTSGSTNEQFF.

CDR3 region: CASMEGTDTQYF. CDR3 nucleotide sequence: TGTGCCAGCATGGAGGGCACAGATACGCAGTATTTT. The chain carries TRBV28 and TRBJ2-3; a weak D match, TRBD2 (5 bases). The CDR3 has 12 amino acids. Germline V lookup: CDR1 MDHEN, CDR2 SYDVKM. V was clipped by 7 bases and J by 1 base, with 6 bases between them.

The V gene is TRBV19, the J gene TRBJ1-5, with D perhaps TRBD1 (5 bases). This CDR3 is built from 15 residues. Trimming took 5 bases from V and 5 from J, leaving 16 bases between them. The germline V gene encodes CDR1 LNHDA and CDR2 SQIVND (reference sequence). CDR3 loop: CASSEWSLRDQPQHF. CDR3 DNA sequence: TGTGCCAGTAGTGAGTGGAGTCTCAGGGATCAGCCCCAGCATTTT.

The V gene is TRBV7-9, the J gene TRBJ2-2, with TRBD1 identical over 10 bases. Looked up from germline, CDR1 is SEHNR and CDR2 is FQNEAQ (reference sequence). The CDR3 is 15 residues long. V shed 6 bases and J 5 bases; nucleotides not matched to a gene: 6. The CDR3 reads CASRGRTGGTGELFF. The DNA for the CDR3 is TGTGCCAGCAGAGGACGGACAGGGGGGACCGGGGAGCTGTTTTTT.

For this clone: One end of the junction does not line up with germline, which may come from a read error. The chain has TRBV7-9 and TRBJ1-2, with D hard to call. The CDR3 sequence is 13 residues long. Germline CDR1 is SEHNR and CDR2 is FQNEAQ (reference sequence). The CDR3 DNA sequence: TGTTCCAGCAGCTTAAACAGCCGCTATGGCTACACCTTC. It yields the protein CSSSLNSRYGYTF.

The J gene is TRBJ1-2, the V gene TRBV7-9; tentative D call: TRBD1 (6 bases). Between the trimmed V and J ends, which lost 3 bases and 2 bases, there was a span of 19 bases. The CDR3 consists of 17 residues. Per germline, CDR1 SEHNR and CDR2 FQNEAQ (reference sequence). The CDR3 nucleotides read TGTGCCAGCAGCTTCAGATACAGGGTCAGAAGCAACTATGGCTACACCTTC. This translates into CASSFRYRVRSNYGYTF.

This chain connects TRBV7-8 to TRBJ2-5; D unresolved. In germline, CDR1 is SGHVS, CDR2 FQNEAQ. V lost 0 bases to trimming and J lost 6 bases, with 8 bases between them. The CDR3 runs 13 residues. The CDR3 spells CASSLASGQTQYF. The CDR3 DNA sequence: TGTGCCAGCAGCTTAGCTTCGGGTCAGACCCAGTACTTC.

The CDR3, as DNA: TGTGCCAGCAGCGCCAGCGGGCCTAGCACAGATACGCAGTATTTT. As protein: CASSASGPSTDTQYF. The rearrangement joins TRBV9 to TRBJ2-3, with D perhaps matching TRBD2 (6 bases). V lost 3 bases, J lost 0 bases, and 11 bases lay in between. The germline V gene encodes CDR1 SGDLS and CDR2 YYNGEE. The CDR3 has 15 residues. Full variable domain (outside the CDR3, taken from reference TRBV9 and TRBJ2-3): DSGVTQTPKHLITATGQRVTLRCSPRSGDLSVYWYQQSLDQGLQFLIQYYNGEERAKGNILERFSAQQFPDLHSELNLSSLELGDSALYFCASSASGPSTDTQYFGPGTRLTVL.